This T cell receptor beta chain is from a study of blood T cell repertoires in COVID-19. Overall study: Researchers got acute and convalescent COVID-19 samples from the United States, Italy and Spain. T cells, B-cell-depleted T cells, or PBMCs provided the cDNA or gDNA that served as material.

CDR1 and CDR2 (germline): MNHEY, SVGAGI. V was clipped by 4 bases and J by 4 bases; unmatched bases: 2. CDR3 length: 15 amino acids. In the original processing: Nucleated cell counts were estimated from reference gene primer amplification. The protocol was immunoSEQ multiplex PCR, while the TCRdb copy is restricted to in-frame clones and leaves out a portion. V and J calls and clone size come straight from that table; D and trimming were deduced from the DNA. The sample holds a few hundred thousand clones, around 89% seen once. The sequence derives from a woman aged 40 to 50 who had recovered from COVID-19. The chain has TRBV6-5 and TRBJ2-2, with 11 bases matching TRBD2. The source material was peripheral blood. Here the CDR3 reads CASSFTSGGTGELFF. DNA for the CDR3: TGTGCCAGCAGTTTCACTAGCGGGGGCACCGGGGAGCTGTTTTTT.